This T cell receptor beta chain was observed in a study of monozygotic twins with cystic fibrosis. Across the whole study: With approximately 14 PCR cycles, barcoded libraries came from around 2.9 micrograms of fragmented DNA. Regarding the study as a whole: In this small cohort, shared CDR3 numbers showed no association with age, concordance or disease severity. Monozygotic CF twin pairs shared significantly more nucleotide-identical clonotypes than unrelated CF individuals did.

Profiled with immunoSEQ multiplex PCR; TCRdb holds only in-frame clones, not every one. The repertoire consists of about 35,000 clones, with approximately 65% occurring once and the leading ten covering 0.75% to 0.85%. The CDR3 consists of 14 residues. V shed 4 bases, J shed 5 bases, and the junction held 6 bases outside the gene matches. CDR1 is SGHTS and CDR2 is YDEGEE in the germline V gene. For this clone: Its target is not known.

The receptor comes from a girl aged 10-17 years with cystic fibrosis. The sample was blood. The chain is built from TRBV5-8 and TRBJ2-7, with 10 nucleotides matching TRBD1. Here the CDR3 reads CASSRDRGLNEQYF. CDR3 nucleotides: TGTGCCAGCAGCCGGGACAGGGGCTTGAACGAGCAGTACTTC.